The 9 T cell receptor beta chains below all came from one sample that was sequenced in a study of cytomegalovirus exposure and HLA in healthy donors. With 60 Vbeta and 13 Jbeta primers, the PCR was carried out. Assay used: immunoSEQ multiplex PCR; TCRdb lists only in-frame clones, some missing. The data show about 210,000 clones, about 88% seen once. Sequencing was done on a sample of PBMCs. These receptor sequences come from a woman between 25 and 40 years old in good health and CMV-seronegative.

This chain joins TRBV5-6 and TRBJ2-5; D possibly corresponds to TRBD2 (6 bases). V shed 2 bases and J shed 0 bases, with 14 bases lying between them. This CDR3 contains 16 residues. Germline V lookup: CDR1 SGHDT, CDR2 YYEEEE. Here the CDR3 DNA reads TGTGCCAGCAGCTTCTTTAGCGGACTGTACCAAGAGACCCAGTACTTC. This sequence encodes CASSFFSGLYQETQYF.

CDR3 residues: CASSYRVRETQYF. DNA for the CDR3: TGTGCCAGCAGCTACAGGGTTCGAGAGACCCAGTACTTC. This chain connects TRBV7-2 to TRBJ2-5; D might be TRBD1 (6 bases). The V end lost 4 bases, the J end lost 4 bases, and 10 bases lay between the germline ends. The germline V gene has CDR1 SGHTA and CDR2 FQGNSA. The CDR3 covers 13 residues.

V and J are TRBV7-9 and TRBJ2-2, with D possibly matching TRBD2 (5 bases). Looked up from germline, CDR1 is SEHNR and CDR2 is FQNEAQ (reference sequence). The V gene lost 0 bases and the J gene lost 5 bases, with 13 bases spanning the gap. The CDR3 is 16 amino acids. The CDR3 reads CASSLATNRGTGELFF. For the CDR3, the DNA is TGTGCCAGCAGCTTAGCAACGAACCGGGGTACCGGGGAGCTGTTTTTT. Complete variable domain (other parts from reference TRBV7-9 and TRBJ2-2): DTGVSQNPRHKITKRGQNVTFRCDPISEHNRLYWYRQTLGQGPEFLTYFQNEAQLEKSRLLSDRFSAERPKGSFSTLEIQRTEQGDSAMYLCASSLATNRGTGELFFGEGSRLTVL.

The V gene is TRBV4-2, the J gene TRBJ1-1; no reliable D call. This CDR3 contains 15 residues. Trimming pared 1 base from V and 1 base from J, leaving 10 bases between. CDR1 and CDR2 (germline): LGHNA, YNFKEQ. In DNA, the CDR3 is TGTGCCAGCAGCCAAGGTCACAATTCGAACACTGAAGCTTTCTTT. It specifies CASSQGHNSNTEAFF.

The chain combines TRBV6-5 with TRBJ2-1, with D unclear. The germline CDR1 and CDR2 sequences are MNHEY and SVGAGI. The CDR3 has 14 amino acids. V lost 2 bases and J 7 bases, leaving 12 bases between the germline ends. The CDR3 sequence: CASSYLSEANEQFF. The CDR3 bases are TGTGCCAGCAGTTACCTTTCCGAGGCAAATGAGCAGTTCTTC.

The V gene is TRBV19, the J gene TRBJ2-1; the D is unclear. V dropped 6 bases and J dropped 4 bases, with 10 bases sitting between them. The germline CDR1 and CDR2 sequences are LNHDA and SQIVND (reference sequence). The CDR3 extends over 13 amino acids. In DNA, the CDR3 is TGTGCCAGTAGCCAGAATTGGTACAATGAGCAGTTCTTC. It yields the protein CASSQNWYNEQFF.

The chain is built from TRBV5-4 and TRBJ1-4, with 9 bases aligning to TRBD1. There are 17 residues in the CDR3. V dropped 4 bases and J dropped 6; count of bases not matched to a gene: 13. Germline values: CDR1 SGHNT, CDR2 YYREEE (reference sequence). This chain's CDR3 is CASSAGTGKTGDEKLFF. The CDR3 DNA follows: TGTGCCAGCAGCGCCGGGACAGGGAAGACCGGAGATGAAAAACTGTTTTTT.

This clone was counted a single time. In DNA form, the CDR3 reads TGTGCCAGCAGCTTGACTAGCACAGATACGCAGTATTTT. This gives the protein CASSLTSTDTQYF. The chain links TRBV11-3 to TRBJ2-3; D remains unclear. V lost 3 bases, J lost 0 bases, and 4 bases lay in between. CDR1 and CDR2 from the germline V gene are SGHNT and YENEEA. CDR3 length: 13 residues.

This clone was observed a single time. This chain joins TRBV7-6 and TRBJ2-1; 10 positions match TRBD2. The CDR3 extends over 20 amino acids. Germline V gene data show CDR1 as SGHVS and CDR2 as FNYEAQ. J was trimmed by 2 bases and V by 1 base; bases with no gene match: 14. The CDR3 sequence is CASSLVPPQTAGGPYNEQFF. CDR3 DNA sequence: TGTGCCAGCAGCTTAGTACCCCCGCAAACAGCGGGAGGGCCCTACAATGAGCAGTTCTTC.